A single sample is the source of the 8 T cell receptor beta chains below, sequenced in a study of T cell responses to AZD1222 COVID-19 vaccine. This table comes from immunoSEQ multiplex PCR, and its TCRdb copy is limited to in-frame clones, with some not included. The repertoire holds 180,000 or so clones, with around 89% as singletons. The specimen was peripheral blood, collected 28 days after the second AZD1222 dose. The receptor source for this set is an adult who received the AZD1222 COVID-19 vaccine.

The chain couples TRBV23-1 to TRBJ1-5, with unresolved D. TRBV23-1 is reported as an ORF; its role is uncertain. The V and J ends lost 5 bases and 1 base respectively, with 9 bases between them. This CDR3 spans 14 amino acids. The DNA for the CDR3 is TGCGCCAGCAGTAAGGAAACAAGCAATCAGCCCCAGCATTTT. Translating gives CASSKETSNQPQHF.

The chain links TRBV7-6 to TRBJ2-1; 14 bases align to TRBD2. From germline, CDR1 is SGHVS and CDR2 FNYEAQ. After removal of 1 base from V and 8 bases from J, the junction contained 13 bases not matched to a gene. This CDR3 has 19 residues. DNA for the CDR3: TGTGCCAGCAGCTTAGGAGTGGCAGCGACTAGCGGGAGGGCCGATGAGCAGTTCTTC. Encoded protein: CASSLGVAATSGRADEQFF.

The V and J genes are TRBV6-5 and TRBJ2-5; no firm D call. The CDR3 has 13 residues. The V and J ends lost 2 bases and 3 bases respectively, with 7 bases between them. Germline V lookup: CDR1 MNHEY, CDR2 SVGAGI. CDR3 sequence (DNA): TGTGCCAGCAGTTACAGGGTGAAAGAGACCCAGTACTTC. Its translation: CASSYRVKETQYF.

The chain couples TRBV4-3 to TRBJ2-3; unclear D gene. Germline V gene lookup returns CDR1 LGHNA and CDR2 YSLEER. The V gene lost 0 bases and the J gene lost 0 bases, with 7 bases spanning the gap. This CDR3 has 15 residues. The CDR3 reads CASSQDRDSTDTQYF. The CDR3 DNA sequence: TGCGCCAGCAGCCAAGATCGCGATAGCACAGATACGCAGTATTTT.

The chain carries TRBV2 and TRBJ1-5; 7 nucleotides match TRBD1. This CDR3 has 13 amino acids. CDR1 is SNHLY and CDR2 is FYNNEI in the germline V gene. V lost 6 bases and J lost 5; bases outside the gene matches: 4. In DNA form, the CDR3 reads TGTGCCAGCAGCCTTGACAGGGATCAGCCCCAGCATTTT. It translates to CASSLDRDQPQHF.

With regard to this clone: Other DNA sequences within the sample encode an identical CDR3. This chain's CDR3 is CASSRTASYEQYF. The CDR3 DNA reads TGTGCCAGCAGTAGGACGGCTTCCTACGAGCAGTACTTC. This sequence joins TRBV6-5 and TRBJ2-7; no definite D call. This CDR3 is 13 amino acids long. V lost 5 bases and J 1 base, leaving 9 bases between the germline ends. CDR1 and CDR2 (germline): MNHEY, SVGAGI.

The chain is built from TRBV5-1 and TRBJ2-5; no definite D call. The CDR3 loop spans 12 amino acids. With 4 bases removed from V and 2 bases from J, the gap between germline ends came to 6 bases. Germline V gene lookup returns CDR1 SGHRS and CDR2 YFSETQ. CDR3 residues: CASSTGQETQYF. The CDR3 coding sequence is TGCGCCAGCAGCACCGGACAAGAGACCCAGTACTTC.

The V and J genes are TRBV5-1 and TRBJ2-7; TRBD2 matches at 9 bases. The CDR3 spans 14 residues. The V and J ends lost 5 bases and 1 base, in that order; junction bases with no gene match: 4. In germline, CDR1 is SGHRS, CDR2 YFSETQ. CDR3 bases: TGCGCCAGCAGATTTAGCGGGAGTTCCTACGAGCAGTACTTC. The encoded protein is CASRFSGSSYEQYF.